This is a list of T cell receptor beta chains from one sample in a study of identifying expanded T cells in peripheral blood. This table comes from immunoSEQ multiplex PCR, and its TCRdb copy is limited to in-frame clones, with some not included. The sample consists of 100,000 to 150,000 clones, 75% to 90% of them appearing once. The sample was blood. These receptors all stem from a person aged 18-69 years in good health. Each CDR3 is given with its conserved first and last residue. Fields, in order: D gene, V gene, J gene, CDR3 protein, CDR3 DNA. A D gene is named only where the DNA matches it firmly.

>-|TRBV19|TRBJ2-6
CASSIDPSGANVLTF
TGTGCCAGTAGTATAGACCCCTCTGGGGCCAACGTCCTGACTTTC
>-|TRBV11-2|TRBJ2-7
CASSLEYSQGYYEQYF
TGTGCCAGCAGCTTAGAGTACTCCCAGGGCTACTACGAGCAGTACTTC
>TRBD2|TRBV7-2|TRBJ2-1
CASTNKPGLGSHEQFF
TGTGCCAGCACCAATAAACCGGGACTAGGCTCCCATGAGCAGTTCTTC
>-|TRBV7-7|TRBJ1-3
CASSPDPGPSGNTIYF
TGTGCCAGCAGCCCAGATCCGGGGCCCTCTGGAAACACCATATATTTT
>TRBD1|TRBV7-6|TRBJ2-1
CASSLNRGSDEQFF
TGTGCCAGCAGCCTGAACAGGGGTTCGGATGAGCAGTTCTTC
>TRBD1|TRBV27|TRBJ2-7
CASSLRDRIYEQYF
TGTGCCAGCAGTTTAAGGGACAGGATATACGAGCAGTACTTC
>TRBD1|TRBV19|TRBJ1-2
CASSSGGLDGYTF
TGTGCCAGTAGTTCAGGGGGATTGGATGGCTACACCTTC
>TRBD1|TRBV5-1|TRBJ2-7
CASSPTPGGYEQYF
TGCGCCAGCAGCCCAACTCCAGGGGGCTACGAGCAGTACTTC
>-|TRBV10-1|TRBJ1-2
CASSESGNYGYTF
TGCGCCAGCAGTGAGTCGGGAAACTATGGCTACACCTTC
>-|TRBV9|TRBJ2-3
CASSAEGGSTDTQYF
TGTGCCAGCAGCGCGGAAGGGGGGAGCACAGATACGCAGTATTTT
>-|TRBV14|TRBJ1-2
CASSPLRHLNYGYTF
TGTGCCAGCAGCCCCCTACGGCATCTTAACTATGGCTACACCTTC
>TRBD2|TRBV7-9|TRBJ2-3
CASSLSMISSGVRPYF
TGTGCCAGCAGCTTATCAATGATTTCTAGCGGGGTTAGGCCGTATTTT
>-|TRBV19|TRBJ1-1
CASSNDGLKRAFF
TGTGCCAGTAGTAATGACGGTCTGAAACGGGCTTTCTTT
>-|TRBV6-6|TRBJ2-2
CASPYLPTGELFF
TGTGCCAGTCCATACCTTCCTACCGGGGAGCTGTTTTTT
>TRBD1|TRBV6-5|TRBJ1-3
CASSPRDRGYTIYF
TGTGCCAGCAGCCCCCGGGACAGGGGGTACACCATATATTTT
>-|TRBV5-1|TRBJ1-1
CASSKGNGRMNTEAFF
TGCGCCAGCAGCAAGGGGAACGGGCGGATGAACACTGAAGCTTTCTTT
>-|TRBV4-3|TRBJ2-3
CASSPTPVGGGDTQYF
TGCGCCAGCAGCCCCACCCCGGTGGGGGGCGGAGATACGCAGTATTTT
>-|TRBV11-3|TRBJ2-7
CASSPRVGEQYF
TGTGCCAGCAGCCCCCGGGTGGGAGAGCAGTACTTC
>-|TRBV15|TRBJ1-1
CATSTPPRPAFF
TGTGCCACCAGCACTCCCCCTCGTCCAGCTTTCTTT
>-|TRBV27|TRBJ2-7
CASSVLGRPHYEQYF
TGTGCCAGCAGTGTCCTGGGGAGACCTCACTACGAGCAGTACTTC
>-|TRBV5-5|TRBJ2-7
CASSIPGRTYEQYF
TGTGCCAGCAGCATCCCGGGACGGACCTACGAGCAGTACTTC
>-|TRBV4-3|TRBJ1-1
CASSQDPHGSDTEAFF
TGCGCCAGCAGCCAAGACCCCCATGGGTCGGACACTGAAGCTTTCTTT
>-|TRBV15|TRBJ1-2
CATSTYPALYTF
TGTGCCACCAGCACCTACCCTGCCCTTTACACCTTC
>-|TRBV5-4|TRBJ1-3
CASSLAGEGNTIYF
TGTGCCAGCAGCTTGGCAGGGGAAGGAAACACCATATATTTT
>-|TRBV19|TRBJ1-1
CASIRMLGGTEAFF
TGTGCCAGTATCCGGATGCTAGGGGGTACTGAAGCTTTCTTT
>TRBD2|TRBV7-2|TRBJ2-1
CASSLGGGDRQFF
TGTGCCAGCAGCTTAGGCGGGGGGGACCGGCAGTTCTTC
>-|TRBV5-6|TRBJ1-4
CASSLAGTMTTNEKLFF
TGTGCCAGCAGCCTCGCCGGGACTATGACAACTAATGAAAAACTGTTTTTT
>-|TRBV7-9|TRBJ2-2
CASSSRNTGELFF
TGTGCCAGCAGCTCACGAAACACCGGGGAGCTGTTTTTT